Each of the 15 T cell receptor beta chains below was sequenced from the same sample in a study of blood T cell repertoires in COVID-19. Repertoires were generated with immunoSEQ multiplex PCR, while TCRdb's copy carries only in-frame clones and drops some. The repertoire holds 270,000 or so clones, with approximately 91% as singletons. The sequenced material came from PBMCs or T cells enriched from blood (not recorded which). The receptors here all came from a woman between 40 and 55 years old with acute COVID-19.

The CDR3 DNA reads as TGTGCCAGTTCTCGACAGATTCGGGACGAGCAGTACTTC. Translated: CASSRQIRDEQYF. V gene TRBV19 combines with J gene TRBJ2-7; maybe TRBD1 (5 bases). V lost 8 bases to trimming and J lost 5 bases, with 16 bases between them. CDR1 is LNHDA, CDR2 SQIVND, per germline (reference sequence). The CDR3 length is 13 residues.

CDR3 residues: CATSDLRGSSGNEQFF. The CDR3, as DNA: TGTGCCACCAGTGATTTACGCGGGAGTAGCGGGAATGAGCAGTTCTTC. J is TRBJ2-1 and V is TRBV24-1; 7 nucleotides agree with TRBD2. V lost 1 base, J lost 7 bases, and 9 bases stayed unmatched. This CDR3 is 16 amino acids long. Germline CDR1 KGHDR, CDR2 SFDVKD.

The rearrangement joins TRBV28 to TRBJ1-2; the match to TRBD1 covers 7 bases. The trim removed 4 bases at V and 3 bases at J, leaving 8 bases unmatched. The CDR3 is made up of 15 amino acids. CDR1 and CDR2 (germline): MDHEN, SYDVKM. CDR3 protein: CASSSPGQFHYGYTF. Written as DNA, the CDR3 is TGTGCCAGCAGTTCACCGGGACAGTTTCACTATGGCTACACCTTC.

The V gene is TRBV4-1, the J gene TRBJ2-1; possibly TRBD1 for D (6 bases). V lost 1 base and J lost 6, with 19 bases in between. CDR3 length: 17 amino acids. Germline loops: CDR1 MGHRA, CDR2 YSYEKL. The CDR3 DNA sequence: TGCGCCAGCAGCCAAGGGCCGACAGGCTATTCGGGCAATGAGCAGTTCTTC. Translating gives CASSQGPTGYSGNEQFF.

This sequence joins TRBV25-1 and TRBJ2-1, with 8 positions matching TRBD1. In germline, CDR1 is MGHDK, CDR2 SYGVNS. Germline trimming cut 2 bases from V and 7 bases from J; bases unmatched to any gene: 7. The CDR3 extends over 15 amino acids. The CDR3 here is CASSEGDWTGNEQFF. The CDR3 DNA is TGTGCCAGCAGTGAAGGCGATTGGACAGGGAATGAGCAGTTCTTC.

The chain carries TRBV24-1 and TRBJ2-1, with 7 bases that match TRBD2. J lost 9 bases, V lost 9 bases, and 13 bases had no gene match. Germline V gene sequence: CDR1 KGHDR, CDR2 SFDVKD. This CDR3 contains 14 residues. The CDR3 sequence: CATSGTILSGEQFF. The CDR3 DNA is TGTGCCACCTCCGGGACTATCCTATCGGGTGAGCAGTTCTTC.

The table lists this clone with a few counts. The V and J genes are TRBV5-1 and TRBJ1-5; 8 positions agree with TRBD1. V gave up 0 bases and J gave up 10 bases; unmatched junction bases: 24. CDR1 and CDR2 (germline): SGHRS, YFSETQ. The CDR3 contains 20 residues. The CDR3 DNA reads TGCGCCAGCAGCTTGGACGACCGCCGTAATGAAACAGGGGGGGTTCAACCCCAGCATTTT. Translating gives CASSLDDRRNETGGVQPQHF.

The genes are TRBV27 and TRBJ1-5; 8 nucleotides line up with TRBD1. Germline-derived CDR1 and CDR2 are MNHEY and SMNVEV (reference sequence). The CDR3 loop spans 14 amino acids. Trimming took 2 bases from V and 7 from J; bases not matched to a gene: 4. Here the CDR3 DNA reads TGTGCCAGCAGTTTAGGACAGGGCACCCAGCCCCAGCATTTT. Translating it yields CASSLGQGTQPQHF.

The chain has TRBV5-4 and TRBJ2-5; 8 bases line up with TRBD2. The CDR3 spans 14 residues. CDR1 SGHNT and CDR2 YYREEE come from the germline V gene (reference sequence). The V gene end was trimmed by 5 bases and the J gene end by 2 bases; junction bases not matched to a gene: 5. This CDR3 is CASRILAEQETQYF. In DNA form, the CDR3 reads TGTGCCAGCAGGATACTAGCGGAGCAAGAGACCCAGTACTTC.

The rearrangement joins TRBV7-2 to TRBJ2-2; 13 positions match TRBD2. The CDR3 has 15 residues. The V segment lost 6 bases and the J segment 7 bases; nucleotides outside the gene matches: 5. In germline, CDR1 is SGHTA, CDR2 FQGNSA. The CDR3 here is CASSTSGRADGELFF. In DNA form, the CDR3 reads TGTGCCAGCAGTACTAGCGGGAGGGCTGACGGGGAGCTGTTTTTT.

This chain joins TRBV9 and TRBJ2-6, with D possibly matching TRBD1 (6 bases). Looked up from germline, CDR1 is SGDLS and CDR2 is YYNGEE. The V gene lost 3 bases and the J gene lost 5 bases, with 9 bases spanning the gap. This CDR3 region has 14 residues. As DNA, the CDR3 is TGTGCCAGCAGCGGCAGGGGTTGGGCCAACGTCCTGACTTTC. As protein: CASSGRGWANVLTF.

This clone has a single count. The J gene is TRBJ2-7, the V gene TRBV6-5, with 13 bases fitting TRBD2. CDR3 length equals 15 residues. V gave up 6 bases and J gave up 2 bases; unmatched junction bases: 4. Looked up from germline, CDR1 is MNHEY and CDR2 is SVGAGI. DNA for the CDR3: TGTGCCAGCAGCAGAGGACTAGCGGGAGCCTACGAGCAGTACTTC. It is translated as CASSRGLAGAYEQYF.

The gene calls are TRBV6-2 or TRBV6-3 and TRBJ2-1; 9 nucleotides match TRBD2. Germline values: CDR1 MNHEY, CDR2 SVGEGT. This CDR3 is built from 14 residues. With V trimmed by 2 bases and J by 7 bases, 3 bases remained unmatched. For the CDR3, the DNA is TGTGCCAGCAGTTACCCGAGCGGGAGGAATGAGCAGTTCTTC. Its protein is CASSYPSGRNEQFF.

The chain links TRBV6-5 to TRBJ1-6; D is undetermined. Germline-derived CDR1 and CDR2 are MNHEY and SVGAGI. The V end was cut by 5 bases, the J end by 0 bases, with 5 bases between. The CDR3 spans 14 residues. The CDR3 loop reads CASSISSYNSPLHF. CDR3 bases: TGTGCCAGCAGTATCAGCTCCTATAATTCACCCCTCCACTTT.

The rearrangement links TRBV5-1 to TRBJ1-5; 8 nucleotides align to TRBD1. There are 15 residues in the CDR3. V lost 4 bases, J lost 7 bases, and 10 bases stayed unmatched. CDR1 and CDR2 (germline): SGHRS, YFSETQ. CDR3 loop: CASSPGTGGGQPQHF. The CDR3 DNA follows: TGCGCCAGCAGCCCCGGGACAGGAGGCGGGCAGCCCCAGCATTTT.